This is a list of T cell receptor beta chains from one sample in a study of T cell responses to AZD1222 COVID-19 vaccine. Generated by immunoSEQ multiplex PCR, the TCRdb table keeps only in-frame clones and is missing some. The table records some 120,000 clones, 70% to 90% of them present only once. The specimen was peripheral blood, collected on day 0 of MenACWY control vaccination. The source of these receptors is an adult in good health. The CDR3 runs from the conserved cysteine through the conserved F or W. The order of the fields is J gene, CDR3 length, V gene, CDR3 protein.

J: TRBJ2-3; length: 15; V: TRBV28; CDR3: CASSIGTGARDTQYF
J: TRBJ1-5; length: 15; V: TRBV5-5; CDR3: CASSFLGDSGQPQHF
J: TRBJ1-5; length: 21; V: TRBV3-1/TRBV3-2; CDR3: CASSQVQSQQGAWYSNQPQHF
J: TRBJ2-5; length: 14; V: TRBV6-5; CDR3: CASSYGSTWETQYF
J: TRBJ1-2; length: 13; V: TRBV19; CDR3: CASTLDRGYGYTF
J: TRBJ2-5; length: 14; V: TRBV5-6; CDR3: CASSLVQGQETQYF
J: TRBJ2-3; length: 15; V: TRBV30; CDR3: CAWSKGGLDTDTQYF
J: TRBJ1-1; length: 13; V: TRBV3-1/TRBV3-2; CDR3: CASSLGGNTEAFF
J: TRBJ1-1; length: 15; V: TRBV21-1; CDR3: CASSPPPPKGTEAFF
J: TRBJ2-2; length: 14; V: TRBV2; CDR3: CASNPGRNTGELFF
J: TRBJ2-1; length: 15; V: TRBV19; CDR3: CASSKGGGAGNEQFF
J: TRBJ1-4; length: 12; V: TRBV18; CDR3: CASSPGTEKLFF
J: TRBJ1-2; length: 13; V: TRBV5-4; CDR3: CASSPGQNYGYTF
J: TRBJ2-3; length: 16; V: TRBV5-1; CDR3: CASSLAGTGGKDTQYF
J: TRBJ1-2; length: 14; V: TRBV28; CDR3: CASSFGGVGYGYTF
J: TRBJ1-4; length: 15; V: TRBV5-1; CDR3: CASRRGSATNEKLFF
J: TRBJ1-6; length: 19; V: TRBV7-3; CDR3: CASSSPYPDRSSYNSPLHF
J: TRBJ1-4; length: 14; V: TRBV19; CDR3: CASSIRGDDEKLFF
J: TRBJ1-1; length: 12; V: TRBV24-1; CDR3: CATSDGNTEAFF
J: TRBJ2-5; length: 17; V: TRBV9; CDR3: CASSAGWGGTYQETQYF
J: TRBJ1-1; length: 14; V: TRBV18; CDR3: CASSLGQGDTEAFF
J: TRBJ1-2; length: 11; V: TRBV29-1; CDR3: CSAGTGGGYTF
J: TRBJ1-4; length: 15; V: TRBV25-1; CDR3: CASSANRMGREKLFF
J: TRBJ2-7; length: 14; V: TRBV19; CDR3: CASSSQGGSYEQYF
J: TRBJ2-7; length: 14; V: TRBV18; CDR3: CASSVGTGAYEQYF
J: TRBJ1-2; length: 14; V: TRBV6-5; CDR3: CASSYSDRVYGYTF
J: TRBJ1-6; length: 17; V: TRBV19; CDR3: CASSPWDSPLDGSPLHF
J: TRBJ2-7; length: 14; V: TRBV7-2; CDR3: CASSSTGGDYEQYF
J: TRBJ1-1; length: 14; V: TRBV30; CDR3: CAWTPWDRNTEAFF
J: TRBJ2-1; length: 16; V: TRBV11-3; CDR3: CASSFGLDRRYNEQFF
J: TRBJ2-5; length: 15; V: TRBV5-1; CDR3: CASSPSGAGQETQYF
J: TRBJ1-2; length: 13; V: TRBV19; CDR3: CASSIPSMGGYTF
J: TRBJ1-4; length: 17; V: TRBV6-1; CDR3: CASSEYGRGLTNEKLFF
J: TRBJ2-1; length: 14; V: TRBV25-1; CDR3: CASSELGHYNEQFF
J: TRBJ1-2; length: 13; V: TRBV12-3/TRBV12-4; CDR3: CASNLQGYYGYTF
J: TRBJ2-7; length: 13; V: TRBV18; CDR3: CASSPQGFVEQYF